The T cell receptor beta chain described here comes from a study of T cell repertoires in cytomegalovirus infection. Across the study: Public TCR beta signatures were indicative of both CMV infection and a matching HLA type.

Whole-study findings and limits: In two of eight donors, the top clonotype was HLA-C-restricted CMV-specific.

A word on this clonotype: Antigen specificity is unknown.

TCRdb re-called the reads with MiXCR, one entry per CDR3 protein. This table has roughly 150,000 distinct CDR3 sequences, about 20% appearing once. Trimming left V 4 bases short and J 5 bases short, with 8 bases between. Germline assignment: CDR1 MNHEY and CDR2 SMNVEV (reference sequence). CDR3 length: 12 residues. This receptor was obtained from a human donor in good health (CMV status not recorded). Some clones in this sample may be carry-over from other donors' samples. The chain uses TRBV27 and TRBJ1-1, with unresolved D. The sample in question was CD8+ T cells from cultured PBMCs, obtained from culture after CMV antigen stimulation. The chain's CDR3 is CASSYRGTEAFF. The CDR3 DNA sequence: TGTGCCAGCAGTTATCGGGGAACTGAAGCTTTCTTT.